These 19 T cell receptor beta chains originate from one sample sequenced in a study of shared clonotypes between healthy human individuals (dated by TCRdb to about 2020). Receptor libraries were prepared by the immunoSEQ multiplex PCR assay. In TCRdb, the immuneACCESS table is reduced to in-frame sequences with V and J assigned. These tables do not hold every clone; where another copy was compared, an unresolved V gene accounts for under half, and the others remain unexplained. This sample holds about 1,900,000 clones; about 94% were observed only once. Together, the top ten hold approximately 1.2% of the sample. For the CD8 naive samples, CD45RO-negative cells were positively selected for CCR7, yielding a CD45RA+CCR7+ population from which TemRA cells were excluded. The sample comprised naive CD8+ T cells sorted from blood. The sample's cell subset or site label, in plain terms: CD45RA+CCR7+. These receptors were obtained from a man aged 18 to 29 in good health.

V and J are TRBV27 and TRBJ2-7; D might be TRBD1 or TRBD2, each matching 5 bases. The CDR3 length is 14 residues. CDR1 is MNHEY, CDR2 SMNVEV, per germline (reference sequence). V was shortened by 4 bases and J by 0 bases, with 10 bases between the two germline ends. The DNA for the CDR3 is TGTGCCAGCAGTTGGAACGGGGCCTCCTACGAGCAGTACTTC. This encodes CASSWNGASYEQYF.

The V and J genes are TRBV18 and TRBJ1-5; no reliable D call. Trimming took off 3 bases at V and 1 base at J, with 7 bases between the two ends. This CDR3 is built from 14 residues. Germline assignment: CDR1 KGHSH and CDR2 LQKENI. This CDR3 is CASSPAGSNQPQHF. Written as DNA, the CDR3 is TGTGCCAGCTCACCTGCCGGAAGCAATCAGCCCCAGCATTTT.

The chain is built from TRBV27 and TRBJ2-7; 11 bases are shared with TRBD2. CDR1 is MNHEY, CDR2 SMNVEV, per germline (reference sequence). V trimming: 5 bases; J trimming: 4 bases; junction bases outside the gene matches: 13. The CDR3 is 17 residues long. CDR3 DNA sequence: TGTGCCAGCAGTCTCCTTGGGACTAGCGGTGGTTGGTACGAGCAGTACTTC. It codes for CASSLLGTSGGWYEQYF.

V usage is TRBV28 and J usage is TRBJ2-7; 9 bases match TRBD1. The V segment lost 6 bases and the J segment 3 bases; nucleotides outside the gene matches: 9. The germline CDR1 and CDR2 sequences are MDHEN and SYDVKM. The CDR3 has 15 amino acids. This CDR3 reads CASRFSDRGVYEQYF. In DNA form, the CDR3 reads TGTGCCAGCAGGTTCTCCGACAGGGGGGTCTACGAGCAGTACTTC.

As concerns this clone: Other nucleotide sequences from this sample produce the same CDR3. The V call is TRBV30, the J call TRBJ1-1; possible D gene TRBD1, 5 bases. Trimming took off 0 bases at V and 5 bases at J, with 10 bases between the two ends. The CDR3 runs to 13 residues. Per the germline V gene, CDR1 is GTSNPN and CDR2 is SVGIG (reference sequence). As DNA, the CDR3 is TGTGCCTGGAGTGTCGGGGGAAGGACTGAAGCTTTCTTT. Its translation is CAWSVGGRTEAFF.

The CDR3 DNA follows: TGTGCCAGCACCTTACAGTGGACAGATAGCAATCAGCCCCAGCATTTT. This encodes CASTLQWTDSNQPQHF. This sequence joins TRBV6-6 and TRBJ1-5, with TRBD1 as a possible D gene (6 bases). The CDR3 has 16 residues. Germline CDR1 and CDR2: MNHNY and SVGAGI (reference sequence). Trimming stripped 7 bases from V and 0 bases from J, with 16 bases between.

CDR3 nucleotides: TGCGCCAGCAGCTTGGAAGGTCGGGGACAGGGAAACTATGGCTACACCTTC. Translating gives CASSLEGRGQGNYGYTF. V usage is TRBV5-1 and J usage is TRBJ1-2; 9 positions agree with TRBD1. Unmatched junction bases numbered 8, after V lost 0 bases and J lost 2 bases. This CDR3 region has 17 residues. The germline gives CDR1 SGHRS, CDR2 YFSETQ.

On this clone itself: The sample holds other DNA sequences that translate to the same CDR3. V and J are TRBV7-9 and TRBJ2-1, with 9 bases matching TRBD2. The trim removed 4 bases at V and 4 bases at J, leaving 2 bases unmatched. Germline V gene sequence: CDR1 SEHNR, CDR2 FQNEAQ (reference sequence). The CDR3 consists of 14 residues. CDR3 loop: CASSSTSGYNEQFF. The CDR3 DNA reads as TGTGCCAGCAGCTCGACTAGCGGATACAATGAGCAGTTCTTC.

The V call is TRBV11-2, the J call TRBJ2-2; 7 nucleotides agree with TRBD1. This CDR3 has 15 amino acids. Germline V CDR1 and CDR2: SGHAT, FQNNGV. V gave up 5 bases and J gave up 1 base; unmatched junction bases: 4. CDR3 nucleotide sequence: TGTGCCAGCAGCGCCGGGACAGAGAACACCGGGGAGCTGTTTTTT. It specifies CASSAGTENTGELFF.

This clone showed up just a few times. This chain uses TRBV4-1 with TRBJ1-5, with 10 bases aligning to TRBD1. The CDR3 runs to 15 residues. Looked up from germline, CDR1 is MGHRA and CDR2 is YSYEKL. With 4 bases clipped from V and 5 bases from J, the junction kept 5 bases outside the gene matches. CDR3 bases: TGCGCCAGCAGCCGCCGGACAGGGGGTGATCAGCCCCAGCATTTT. Translating it yields CASSRRTGGDQPQHF.

This rearrangement joins TRBV30 to TRBJ2-7; 7 bases agree with TRBD2. Germline values: CDR1 GTSNPN, CDR2 SVGIG (reference sequence). J gave up 4 bases and V 1 base, and 10 bases lay outside the gene matches. The CDR3 is made up of 15 amino acids. The CDR3 loop is CAWSEVSAGVYEQYF. The CDR3 DNA is TGTGCCTGGAGTGAAGTGAGTGCGGGAGTATACGAGCAGTACTTC.

This clone has ten or more counts. The same CDR3 is also encoded by other DNA sequences in this sample. The V gene is TRBV30, the J gene TRBJ1-1; no clear D. The germline V gene has CDR1 GTSNPN and CDR2 SVGIG (reference sequence). The CDR3 extends over 11 amino acids. Trimming took 0 bases from V and 4 from J, leaving 3 bases between them. The CDR3 DNA sequence: TGTGCCTGGAGTGTAGGCACTGAAGCTTTCTTT. Translating gives CAWSVGTEAFF.

V and J are TRBV27 and TRBJ2-7; perhaps TRBD1 as D (5 bases). The V gene's germline CDR1 is MNHEY and CDR2 SMNVEV (reference sequence). V was clipped by 3 bases and J by 4 bases, with 19 bases between them. The CDR3 runs 16 residues. CDR3 DNA sequence: TGTGCCAGCAGTTTTAGCTGGGGCCCCGAAACGTACGAGCAGTACTTC. Encoded protein: CASSFSWGPETYEQYF.

The genes are TRBV27 and TRBJ2-1, with D perhaps matching TRBD1 (7 bases). V was pared by 5 bases and J by 4 bases, with 15 bases between. The CDR3 is 15 amino acids. Germline loops: CDR1 MNHEY, CDR2 SMNVEV (reference sequence). This CDR3 reads CASSPWRGPYNEQFF. The CDR3 DNA follows: TGTGCCAGCAGTCCGTGGAGGGGGCCGTACAATGAGCAGTTCTTC.

The V gene is TRBV9, the J gene TRBJ2-5, with 10 positions matching TRBD2. Germline V gene lookup returns CDR1 SGDLS and CDR2 YYNGEE. The CDR3 has 16 residues. V lost 0 bases and J lost 6; bases outside the gene matches: 8. The CDR3 loop reads CASSVGIAGGGKTQYF. The CDR3 nucleotides read TGTGCCAGCAGCGTAGGGATAGCGGGGGGCGGTAAGACCCAGTACTTC.

Regarding this clone: The sample carries other DNA sequences with the same CDR3. The V and J genes are TRBV4-1 and TRBJ2-7; D is uncertain. The germline V gene encodes CDR1 MGHRA and CDR2 YSYEKL. The CDR3 covers 14 residues. V lost 1 base and J 1 base, leaving 8 bases between the germline ends. The CDR3 bases are TGCGCCAGCAGCCAAGTGACCGCTTCCTACGAGCAGTACTTC. It encodes CASSQVTASYEQYF.

The chain couples TRBV6-5 to TRBJ1-1; the D gene is possibly TRBD1 (6 bases). Germline V gene data show CDR1 as MNHEY and CDR2 as SVGAGI. The V end lost 5 bases, the J end lost 0 bases, and 13 bases lay between the germline ends. The CDR3 consists of 15 residues. As DNA, the CDR3 is TGTGCCAGCAGTAGGGGGTCCCTCATGAACACTGAAGCTTTCTTT. Residues: CASSRGSLMNTEAFF.

In the case of this clone: The sample contains more than one DNA sequence encoding this CDR3. The rearrangement joins TRBV5-6 to TRBJ2-1; TRBD2 agrees at 12 bases. The germline V gene has CDR1 SGHDT and CDR2 YYEEEE. This CDR3 contains 15 residues. The J segment lost 4 bases and the V segment lost 2 bases, leaving 1 base of the junction unmatched. The CDR3 DNA sequence: TGTGCCAGCAGCTTCGGGACTAGCGGGTACAATGAGCAGTTCTTC. Translating gives CASSFGTSGYNEQFF.

V usage is TRBV6-5 and J usage is TRBJ1-2; D remains unclear. Germline CDR1 MNHEY, CDR2 SVGAGI. The CDR3 loop spans 13 amino acids. The CDR3 region is CETSNSTNYGYTF. The CDR3 bases are TGTGAAACAAGCAACAGTACAAACTATGGCTACACCTTC.